Listed here are 31 T cell receptor beta chains from one sample, sequenced in a study of blood T cell repertoires in COVID-19. Clones were read by immunoSEQ multiplex PCR, and TCRdb kept only the in-frame ones, dropping some. The sample holds fewer than 80,000 clones; approximately 86% are singletons and the top ten take less than 7.5%. Specimen: peripheral blood. These receptors were taken from a man older than 75 with COVID-19, enrolled during active disease.

This clone has a single count. The sample contains more than one DNA sequence encoding this CDR3. The CDR3 nucleotides read TGTGCCAGCAGCCCCCCGGGACAAGACGAAAAACTGTTTTTT. It yields the protein CASSPPGQDEKLFF. This sequence joins TRBV9 and TRBJ1-4; D perhaps matches TRBD1 (6 bases). Trimming removed 4 bases from V and 8 bases from J, with 15 bases in between. The CDR3 is 14 amino acids. CDR1 is SGDLS and CDR2 is YYNGEE in the germline V gene.

This chain connects TRBV10-3 to TRBJ2-7, with D maybe TRBD2 (6 bases). CDR3 length equals 14 residues. Trimming took off 6 bases at V and 0 bases at J, with 12 bases between the two ends. The germline V gene encodes CDR1 ENHRY and CDR2 SYGVKD. CDR3 sequence: CAIRFSGDSYEQYF. In DNA, the CDR3 is TGTGCCATCAGATTTAGCGGAGACTCCTACGAGCAGTACTTC.

The CDR3 coding sequence is TGTGCCAGCAGCTGGGGGCAGATTAGCAATCAGCCCCAGCATTTT. This translates into CASSWGQISNQPQHF. The gene calls are TRBV5-5 and TRBJ1-5; D perhaps matches TRBD1 (6 bases). Germline V lookup: CDR1 SGHKS, CDR2 YYEKEE (reference sequence). There are 15 residues in the CDR3. The ends were cut back, 3 bases at V and 0 bases at J, with 10 bases in the middle.

V and J are TRBV5-6 and TRBJ1-3, with D possibly being TRBD1 (5 bases). V lost 2 bases to trimming and J lost 0 bases, with 12 bases between them. The CDR3 sequence is 16 residues long. Germline V gene sequence: CDR1 SGHDT, CDR2 YYEEEE. The CDR3, as DNA: TGTGCCAGCAGCTTAATGGACACCGTCTCTGGAAACACCATATATTTT. It codes for CASSLMDTVSGNTIYF.

J is TRBJ1-5 and V is TRBV6-2 or TRBV6-3; D ambiguous. CDR1 is MNHEY, CDR2 SVGEGT, per germline. CDR3 length: 14 amino acids. V lost 5 bases to trimming and J lost 3 bases, with 11 bases between them. This CDR3 reads CASSGPGVNQPQHF. CDR3 sequence (DNA): TGTGCCAGCAGTGGACCGGGAGTCAATCAGCCCCAGCATTTT.

This clone has a handful of counts. The sample carries other DNA sequences with the same CDR3. The chain joins TRBV19 to TRBJ1-2, with TRBD1 matching 10 bases. The CDR3 has 15 amino acids. J gave up 3 bases and V 4 bases, and 5 bases lay outside the gene matches. CDR1 and CDR2 from the germline V gene are LNHDA and SQIVND (reference sequence). CDR3 protein: CASSTRDRGDYGYTF. The CDR3 nucleotides read TGTGCCAGTAGTACAAGGGACAGGGGAGACTATGGCTACACCTTC. Complete variable domain (other parts from reference TRBV19 and TRBJ1-2): DGGITQSPKYLFRKEGQNVTLSCEQNLNHDAMYWYRQDPGQGLRLIYYSQIVNDFQKGDIAEGYSVSREKKESFPLTVTSAQKNPTAFYLCASSTRDRGDYGYTFGSGTRLTVV.

This rearrangement joins TRBV28 to TRBJ2-3; 8 positions agree with TRBD1. V lost 5 bases to trimming and J lost 3 bases; unmatched junction nucleotides: 13. Germline V lookup: CDR1 MDHEN, CDR2 SYDVKM. CDR3 size: 17 residues. The CDR3 coding sequence is TGTGCCAGCAGTCCCCCACCAGGGACAGGCATAACAGATACGCAGTATTTT. Translated: CASSPPPGTGITDTQYF.

The chain is built from TRBV5-1 and TRBJ2-6; no firm D call. The germline V gene encodes CDR1 SGHRS and CDR2 YFSETQ. The CDR3 covers 15 residues. V was pared by 5 bases and J by 2 bases, with 11 bases between. For the CDR3, the DNA is TGCGCCAGCAGGCAGGCAGTGCCTGGGGCCAACGTCCTGACTTTC. Protein: CASRQAVPGANVLTF.

V and J are TRBV6-5 and TRBJ1-1, with 8 bases identical to TRBD1. V was clipped by 4 bases and J by 1 base; unmatched bases: 8. The germline V gene has CDR1 MNHEY and CDR2 SVGAGI. The CDR3 totals 16 residues. CDR3 loop: CASSSTTGGRNTEAFF. For the CDR3, the DNA is TGTGCCAGCAGTTCAACAACAGGGGGGAGGAACACTGAAGCTTTCTTT.

The rearrangement joins TRBV7-2 to TRBJ2-1, with D perhaps TRBD1 (6 bases). CDR1 SGHTA and CDR2 FQGNSA come from the germline V gene. This CDR3 comprises 16 residues. The germline V and J ends were trimmed by 2 bases and 7 bases, with 18 bases remaining between them. The DNA for the CDR3 is TGTGCCAGCAGCTTAATGGGGGCCAGGGCTTTGAATGAGCAGTTCTTC. It codes for CASSLMGARALNEQFF. Combining the CDR3 with reference TRBV7-2 and TRBJ2-1 gives the whole variable domain GAGVSQSPSNKVTEKGKDVELRCDPISGHTALYWYRQSLGQGLEFLIYFQGNSAPDKSGLPSDRFSAERTGGSVSTLTIQRTQQEDSAVYLCASSLMGARALNEQFFGPGTRLTVL.

This clone came up a few times. The V gene is TRBV6-5, the J gene TRBJ1-2; the D gene is possibly TRBD1 (6 bases). This CDR3 has 15 amino acids. V was pared by 2 bases and J by 4 bases, with 14 bases between. Germline CDR1 and CDR2: MNHEY and SVGAGI. The CDR3 here is CASSYDWGLSYGYTF. The CDR3 DNA sequence: TGTGCCAGCAGTTACGATTGGGGGCTGAGCTATGGCTACACCTTC.

V is TRBV4-1 and J is TRBJ1-1; 10 bases map to TRBD1. V trimming: 5 bases; J trimming: 4 bases; junction bases outside the gene matches: 19. This CDR3 is built from 19 residues. CDR1 is MGHRA, CDR2 YSYEKL, per germline. The chain's CDR3 is CASSLPPGTGEGMSTEAFF. The CDR3 nucleotides read TGCGCCAGCAGCTTACCCCCTGGGACAGGGGAAGGGATGAGCACTGAAGCTTTCTTT.

V usage is TRBV3-1 (or the pseudogene TRBV3-2) and J usage is TRBJ2-5; D gene ambiguous. V lost 2 bases and J 1 base, leaving 5 bases between the germline ends. This CDR3 is built from 13 residues. CDR1 is LGHDT and CDR2 is YNNKEL in the germline V gene (reference sequence). CDR3 in amino acids: CASSQNSQETQYF. Written as DNA, the CDR3 is TGTGCCAGCAGCCAAAACAGCCAAGAGACCCAGTACTTC.

The J gene is TRBJ2-7, the V gene TRBV6-5, with D unclear. Germline lookup yields CDR1 MNHEY and CDR2 SVGAGI. The CDR3 extends over 12 amino acids. V lost 8 bases and J 3 bases, leaving 11 bases between the germline ends. CDR3 bases: TGTGCCAGCTATGTATACAACTACGAGCAGTACTTC. Residues: CASYVYNYEQYF.

This chain joins TRBV7-2 and TRBJ1-6, with no clear D. Trimming removed 2 bases from V and 7 bases from J, with 9 bases in between. The CDR3 is 14 amino acids. Germline V gives CDR1 SGHTA, CDR2 FQGNSA. The CDR3 DNA reads TGTGCCAGCAGCTTAAGAGCGGGGAATTCACCCCTCCACTTT. Translation: CASSLRAGNSPLHF.

The chain uses TRBV5-8 and TRBJ1-5, with a possible D match to TRBD1 (5 bases). This CDR3 comprises 15 residues. CDR1 is SGHTS, CDR2 YDEGEE, per germline. V was pared by 0 bases and J by 5 bases, with 12 bases between. CDR3 sequence: CASSLGQGWDQPQHF. In DNA, the CDR3 is TGTGCCAGCAGCTTGGGCCAGGGCTGGGATCAGCCCCAGCATTTT.

The chain joins TRBV2 to TRBJ2-5; no clear D. Germline values: CDR1 SNHLY, CDR2 FYNNEI. Deletions cut 6 bases from V and 5 bases from J, with 13 bases between. The CDR3 loop spans 13 amino acids. The DNA of the CDR3 is TGTGCCAGCAGGAAGAGCCCTGCCGAGACCCAGTACTTC. Protein sequence: CASRKSPAETQYF.

The V gene is TRBV18, the J gene TRBJ2-7; D is possibly TRBD1 (5 bases). The CDR3 runs 14 residues. V lost 4 bases and J 5 bases, leaving 15 bases between the germline ends. Germline CDR1 reads KGHSH; CDR2 reads LQKENI. CDR3 DNA: TGTGCCAGCTCACTCCAGCCAGGGTCGGACGAGCAGTACTTC. Translation gives CASSLQPGSDEQYF. The full variable domain, rest sourced from reference TRBV18 and TRBJ2-7, is NAGVMQNPRHLVRRRGQEARLRCSPMKGHSHVYWYRQLPEEGLKFMVYLQKENIIDESGMPKERFSAEFPKEGPSILRIQQVVRGDSAAYFCASSLQPGSDEQYFGPGTRLTVT.

The gene calls are TRBV7-2 and TRBJ2-1, with 7 nucleotides matching TRBD2. In germline, CDR1 is SGHTA, CDR2 FQGNSA. CDR3 size: 14 residues. The trim removed 6 bases at V and 9 bases at J, leaving 11 bases unmatched. CDR3 sequence (DNA): TGTGCCAGCAGTCCCCGGACGGGAGGAGGTGAGCAGTTCTTC. This gives the protein CASSPRTGGGEQFF.

The V gene is TRBV19, the J gene TRBJ2-2; 9 nucleotides match TRBD1. This CDR3 is 16 amino acids long. Losses at the gene ends were 9 bases for V and 4 bases for J; bases not matched to a gene: 12. Germline V gene data show CDR1 as LNHDA and CDR2 as SQIVND (reference sequence). The CDR3 reads CASLGTGWFGTGELFF. CDR3 sequence (DNA): TGTGCCAGCCTCGGGACAGGGTGGTTCGGCACCGGGGAGCTGTTTTTT.

The chain uses TRBV28 and TRBJ2-1; 14 nucleotides match TRBD2. In germline, CDR1 is MDHEN, CDR2 SYDVKM. CDR3 length: 14 residues. Trimming at V came to 8 bases and at J to 13 bases, leaving 10 bases not matched to a gene. The CDR3, as DNA: TGTGCCAGCCGAGGGACTAGCGGGGGCTGGGCCCAGTTCTTC. Translated, it gives CASRGTSGGWAQFF.

The rearrangement links TRBV4-3 to TRBJ2-3; TRBD2 aligns across 12 bases. The V segment lost 2 bases and the J segment 4 bases; nucleotides outside the gene matches: 1. The CDR3 totals 15 residues. Germline V gene sequence: CDR1 LGHNA, CDR2 YSLEER. CDR3 in amino acids: CASSQLAGGADTQYF. For the CDR3, the DNA is TGCGCCAGCAGCCAACTAGCGGGGGGGGCAGATACGCAGTATTTT.

The chain recombines TRBV7-2 with TRBJ2-5; D is unclear. Trimming took 3 bases from V and 4 from J, leaving 9 bases between them. CDR1 SGHTA and CDR2 FQGNSA come from the germline V gene. CDR3 length: 13 amino acids. In nucleotides, the CDR3 is TGTGCCAGCAGCTTGGGCAGTAGAGAGACCCAGTACTTC. As protein: CASSLGSRETQYF.

J is TRBJ1-1 and V is TRBV6-5; maybe TRBD1 (6 bases). This CDR3 is built from 14 residues. Deletions cut 6 bases from V and 1 base from J, with 12 bases between. Germline V gene lookup returns CDR1 MNHEY and CDR2 SVGAGI. The CDR3 reads CASSIRGENTEAFF. CDR3 DNA sequence: TGTGCCAGCAGCATCAGGGGTGAGAACACTGAAGCTTTCTTT.

The chain links TRBV6-6 to TRBJ1-2; D perhaps matches TRBD1 (5 bases). V dropped 6 bases and J dropped 6 bases, with 14 bases sitting between them. This CDR3 region has 13 residues. Germline V gene data show CDR1 as MNHNY and CDR2 as SVGAGI (reference sequence). The CDR3 sequence: CASSGGWGDGYTF. In DNA form, the CDR3 reads TGTGCCAGCAGCGGAGGGTGGGGGGATGGCTACACCTTC.

V and J are TRBV4-3 and TRBJ1-4; 12 bases agree with TRBD1. The length of the CDR3 is 15 residues. Trimming took 4 bases from V and 6 from J; bases not matched to a gene: 3. In germline, CDR1 is LGHNA, CDR2 YSLEER. The CDR3 nucleotides are TGCGCCAGCAGCCCGGGACAGGGGGCTGATGAAAAACTGTTTTTT. As protein: CASSPGQGADEKLFF.

About this clone itself: A junction boundary mismatches the germline segment, possibly from a read error. The rearrangement links TRBV6-1 to TRBJ1-2, with D possibly being TRBD1 (5 bases). Germline CDR1 is MNHNS and CDR2 is SASEGT. The CDR3 is made up of 15 amino acids. The CDR3 bases are TGTGCCAGCAGGGAAGGCGGGGGAGGCTACTATGGCTACACCTTC. Translating it yields CASREGGGGYYGYTF.

The J gene is TRBJ1-4, the V gene TRBV3-1 (or the pseudogene TRBV3-2); a possible D gene is TRBD1 (5 bases). In germline, CDR1 is LGHDT, CDR2 YNNKEL (reference sequence). The V and J ends lost 4 bases and 4 bases respectively, with 13 bases between them. The CDR3 loop spans 15 amino acids. The CDR3, as DNA: TGTGCCAGCAGCCCCGCGGGGCAGATTAATGAAAAACTGTTTTTT. The encoded protein is CASSPAGQINEKLFF.

This chain connects TRBV28 to TRBJ2-3; TRBD1 might be the D (6 bases). Germline V gene lookup returns CDR1 MDHEN and CDR2 SYDVKM. The CDR3 is 17 amino acids. With 1 base removed from V and 8 bases from J, the gap between germline ends came to 22 bases. CDR3: CASSLLSWTAQKVTQYF. The CDR3 DNA reads TGTGCCAGCAGTTTATTATCCTGGACAGCCCAGAAGGTTACGCAGTATTTT. The full variable domain, rest sourced from reference TRBV28 and TRBJ2-3, is DVKVTQSSRYLVKRTGEKVFLECVQDMDHENMFWYRQDPGLGLRLIYFSYDVKMKEKGDIPEGYSVSREKKERFSLILESASTNQTSMYLCASSLLSWTAQKVTQYFGPGTRLTVL.

The chain joins TRBV19 to TRBJ2-4; tentative D call: TRBD2 (5 bases). Germline V CDR1 and CDR2: LNHDA, SQIVND (reference sequence). V shed 3 bases and J shed 4 bases, with 16 bases lying between them. The CDR3 spans 16 residues. CDR3 loop: CASSMTQSGVKNIQYF. CDR3 DNA sequence: TGTGCCAGTAGTATGACCCAATCCGGGGTTAAAAACATTCAGTACTTC.

The rearrangement joins TRBV12-3 or TRBV12-4 to TRBJ2-7; the D is unclear. This CDR3 has 13 residues. Between the trimmed V and J ends, which lost 1 base and 1 base, there was a span of 5 bases. The chain's CDR3 is CASSLETSYEQYF. For the CDR3, the DNA is TGTGCCAGCAGTTTAGAAACTTCCTACGAGCAGTACTTC.